Shown below are 15 T cell receptor beta chains from a single sample sequenced in a study of beta chain features in type 1 diabetes listed by TCRdb under 2018. What the authors observed across the whole study: In all four CD4+ subsets, TCRB CDR3 length was moderately but significantly shorter in type 1 diabetes patients.

Preparation of the library involved the immunoSEQ multiplex PCR assay. All of the isolated RNA was reverse transcribed with the High Capacity cDNA Reverse Transcription Kit, so expressed TCRB transcripts were sequenced. The table was pulled from immuneACCESS by TCRdb, which kept in-frame rearrangements only. Such tables lose some clones; where checked, under half of the loss comes from unresolved V genes, and the rest has no known cause. The sample table lists approximately 41,000 clones, 65% to 80% of them with a count of one. The leading ten clones occupy 1.5% to 2% of the sample. Their antigens remain unidentified. Sequences were obtained from Tregs from blood. The intended sense of this specimen's cell subset or site label: regulatory CD4+ T cells. The receptors were sampled from a man aged 25-45 years with type 1 diabetes. Some clones in this sample may be carry-over from other donors' samples.

This chain links TRBV29-1 with TRBJ1-2; a weak D match, TRBD1 (5 bases). The V gene's germline CDR1 is SQVTM and CDR2 ANQGSEA. V was cut by 6 bases and J by 4 bases, with 18 bases left in between. The CDR3 runs to 14 residues. The CDR3 region is CSVRGEEGFYGYTF. The CDR3 DNA reads TGCAGCGTCCGGGGGGAGGAGGGGTTCTATGGCTACACCTTC.

This clone was counted once. The genes are TRBV19 and TRBJ2-2; D is uncertain. Trimming removed 7 bases at V and 9 bases at J, with 12 bases between. From germline, CDR1 is LNHDA and CDR2 SQIVND (reference sequence). This CDR3 region has 12 residues. The CDR3 loop reads CASISAARELFF. DNA for the CDR3: TGTGCCAGTATTTCGGCGGCGAGGGAGCTGTTTTTT.

This clone appeared a few times. This chain links TRBV11-2 with TRBJ2-1; D gene ambiguous. V gave up 2 bases and J gave up 9 bases, with 17 bases separating them. Germline CDR1 and CDR2: SGHAT and FQNNGV. There are 15 residues in the CDR3. Written as DNA, the CDR3 is TGTGCCAGCAGCTTACGAAGAACAGAGATCCCTGAGCAGTTCTTC. Translation: CASSLRRTEIPEQFF.

The chain employs TRBV4-1 and TRBJ2-3; TRBD2 matches 13 bases. This CDR3 is 20 amino acids long. Germline V CDR1 and CDR2: MGHRA, YSYEKL. V lost 4 bases to trimming and J lost 3 bases; unmatched junction nucleotides: 16. This chain's CDR3 is CASSRLKGLAGTLWTDTQYF. CDR3 bases: TGCGCCAGCAGCCGACTCAAGGGACTAGCGGGGACCCTCTGGACAGATACGCAGTATTTT.

This clone was counted between two and nine times. The chain employs TRBV29-1 and TRBJ2-5, with D unresolved. This CDR3 comprises 14 residues. From germline, CDR1 is SQVTM and CDR2 ANQGSEA. V was shortened by 8 bases and J by 4 bases, with 20 bases between the two germline ends. The CDR3 DNA reads TGCAGCACACTCTCGTGGTCCTCGGGAGAGACCCAGTACTTC. Translating gives CSTLSWSSGETQYF.

The rearrangement links TRBV4-1 to TRBJ2-3, with 8 bases matching TRBD2. J gave up 2 bases and V 0 bases, and 10 bases lay outside the gene matches. Germline values: CDR1 MGHRA, CDR2 YSYEKL. This CDR3 spans 18 amino acids. CDR3 DNA sequence: TGCGCCAGCAGCCAAGAATTCAGGGCTAGCGGGTACACAGATACGCAGTATTTT. Translation: CASSQEFRASGYTDTQYF.

This clone was detected a few times. This chain links TRBV11-2 with TRBJ2-5, with D uncertain. The CDR3 consists of 12 residues. CDR1 and CDR2 (germline): SGHAT, FQNNGV. V lost 1 base, J lost 14 bases, and 14 bases lay in between. The CDR3 protein is CASSLVRSGIYF. The CDR3 DNA is TGTGCCAGCAGCTTAGTTCGCTCCGGTATCTACTTC.

This chain links TRBV5-4 with TRBJ2-1, with D perhaps TRBD2 (7 bases). The CDR3 spans 15 residues. Trimming pared 4 bases from V and 2 bases from J, leaving 13 bases between. Germline V gene data show CDR1 as SGHNT and CDR2 as YYREEE (reference sequence). The CDR3 reads CASSGAGATYNEQFF. CDR3 DNA: TGTGCCAGCAGCGGGGCGGGGGCCACCTACAATGAGCAGTTCTTC. Filled out from reference TRBV5-4 and TRBJ2-1, the complete variable domain reads ETGVTQSPTHLIKTRGQQVTLRCSSQSGHNTVSWYQQALGQGPQFIFQYYREEENGRGNFPPRFSGLQFPNYSSELNVNALELDDSALYLCASSGAGATYNEQFFGPGTRLTVL.

The genes are TRBV11-2 and TRBJ1-5; TRBD1 might be the D (5 bases). Trimming shortened V by 6 bases and J by 6 bases, and 15 bases separated the two germline ends. The CDR3 totals 14 residues. Germline CDR1 reads SGHAT; CDR2 reads FQNNGV. The CDR3 protein is CASSPGGGVQPQHF. CDR3 bases: TGTGCCAGCAGTCCGGGCGGGGGGGTTCAGCCCCAGCATTTT.

This chain joins TRBV7-2 and TRBJ1-6; TRBD1 agrees at 7 bases. Per the germline V gene, CDR1 is SGHTA and CDR2 is FQGNSA. The CDR3 is made up of 13 amino acids. Losses at the gene ends were 3 bases for V and 8 bases for J; bases not matched to a gene: 1. CDR3 amino acids: CASSFTGDSPLHF. The CDR3 DNA is TGTGCCAGCAGCTTCACAGGGGATTCACCCCTCCACTTT.

This rearrangement joins TRBV29-1 to TRBJ2-3, with D uncertain. The germline CDR1 and CDR2 sequences are SQVTM and ANQGSEA. The V and J ends lost 7 bases and 4 bases respectively, with 9 bases between them. The CDR3 is made up of 11 amino acids. CDR3 DNA: TGCAGCGGGCAAACCTCAGATACGCAGTATTTT. This sequence encodes CSGQTSDTQYF.

V gene TRBV30 combines with J gene TRBJ1-6; D remains unclear. This CDR3 is built from 12 residues. Trimming took 1 base from V and 12 from J, leaving 10 bases between them. Germline lookup yields CDR1 GTSNPN and CDR2 SVGIG (reference sequence). CDR3: CAWSEEPGPLHF. Here the CDR3 DNA reads TGTGCCTGGAGTGAGGAGCCGGGACCCCTCCACTTT.

The chain employs TRBV2 and TRBJ2-5; 13 bases align to TRBD2. V trimming: 6 bases; J trimming: 7 bases; junction bases outside the gene matches: 5. CDR1 is SNHLY, CDR2 FYNNEI, per germline. This CDR3 spans 14 amino acids. The CDR3 sequence: CASRGLAGTGTQYF. The CDR3 DNA reads as TGTGCCAGCAGGGGACTAGCGGGGACAGGGACCCAGTACTTC.

This clone was counted once. V is TRBV5-1 and J is TRBJ1-4; D is unresolved. CDR1 is SGHRS and CDR2 is YFSETQ in the germline V gene. This CDR3 has 12 residues. Trimming shortened V by 3 bases and J by 6 bases, and 6 bases separated the two germline ends. CDR3 sequence: CASSSLDEKLFF. CDR3 DNA: TGCGCCAGCAGCTCGTTAGATGAAAAACTGTTTTTT.

The rearrangement uses TRBV18 and TRBJ1-4; D remains ambiguous. The V gene lost 0 bases and the J gene lost 7 bases, with 6 bases spanning the gap. The CDR3 extends over 13 amino acids. CDR1 and CDR2 from the germline V gene are KGHSH and LQKENI. CDR3 region: CASSPPSREKLFF. CDR3 DNA sequence: TGTGCCAGCTCACCACCGTCCCGTGAAAAACTGTTTTTT.